This T cell receptor (beta chain) is from a study of T cells after yellow fever vaccination. This clonotype was picked up many times. MiXCR, run by TCRdb on the 5' RACE reads, gives a single entry per CDR3 protein. The table has about 200,000 distinct CDR3 sequences, about 3% seen once. V lost 6 bases and J 4 bases, leaving 7 bases between the germline ends. From germline, CDR1 is MNHEY and CDR2 SVGEGT. The CDR3 consists of 12 residues. The chain has TRBV6-2 or TRBV6-3 and TRBJ2-1; D not resolved. The source is a man younger than 30 who received the YFV17D yellow fever vaccine. Sequencing was performed on CD4+ T cells sorted from PBMCs, taken 10 days after the yellow fever booster vaccination. CDR3 in DNA: TGTGCCAGCAGACACAATTACAATGAGCAGTTCTTC. Translation: CASRHNYNEQFF.